Shown below are 25 T cell receptor beta chains from a single sample sequenced in a study of T-cell reconstitution after alpha-beta-depleted transplantation in children. Unique molecular identifiers were used in preparing the TCRbeta library. Each CDR3 protein is one row after TCRdb ran MiXCR on the PCR reads. The table lists around 250,000 distinct CDR3 sequences, more than 20% of them singletons, with roughly 2.5% in the top ten. The sample in question was PBMCs, obtained before TCRalphabeta/CD19-depleted stem cell transplant. Receptors originate from a girl aged 2-10 years with Fanconi anemia, due to receive a stem cell transplant.

This clonotype turned up a few times. The genes are TRBV7-8 and TRBJ1-2; the D gene is possibly TRBD1 (6 bases). The germline V gene has CDR1 SGHVS and CDR2 FQNEAQ. The CDR3 is made up of 13 amino acids. The V end was cut by 1 base, the J end by 8 bases, with 11 bases between. This CDR3 reads CASSLGEGEGYTF. CDR3 DNA: TGTGCCAGCAGCTTAGGGGAGGGGGAAGGCTACACCTTC.

V usage is TRBV5-1 and J usage is TRBJ2-7, with TRBD2 as a possible D gene (6 bases). The CDR3 loop spans 15 amino acids. CDR1 SGHRS and CDR2 YFSETQ come from the germline V gene. V lost 3 bases and J 2 bases, leaving 15 bases between the germline ends. The CDR3 DNA is TGCGCCAGCAGCTGGAGCGGGCCGCTTACCTACGAGCAGTACTTC. Its protein is CASSWSGPLTYEQYF.

This chain connects TRBV7-2 to TRBJ2-1; 10 bases are shared with TRBD2. The ends lost 2 bases at V and 8 bases at J; junction bases unmatched: 9. Germline CDR1 reads SGHTA; CDR2 reads FQGNSA. The length of the CDR3 is 16 residues. CDR3 in amino acids: CASSLIRAGGLYEQFF. The DNA for the CDR3 is TGTGCCAGCAGCTTAATCCGAGCGGGGGGGCTTTATGAGCAGTTCTTC.

The chain uses TRBV20-1 and TRBJ2-7; 11 nucleotides line up with TRBD1. The CDR3 extends over 15 amino acids. Per the germline V gene, CDR1 is DFQATT and CDR2 is SNEGSKA (reference sequence). Trimming removed 0 bases from V and 6 bases from J; junction bases left unmatched: 7. The DNA of the CDR3 is TGCAGTGCTAGAGATCTAGGGACAGGGGGAATCGAGCAGTACTTC. It is translated as CSARDLGTGGIEQYF.

The V and J genes are TRBV4-1 and TRBJ2-5, with TRBD1 as a possible D gene (6 bases). V shed 2 bases and J shed 2 bases, with 9 bases lying between them. The CDR3 runs 14 residues. Germline V lookup: CDR1 MGHRA, CDR2 YSYEKL. DNA of the CDR3: TGCGCCAGCAGCCAAAATGACAGGCAAGAGACCCAGTACTTC. Its protein is CASSQNDRQETQYF.

V gene TRBV20-1 combines with J gene TRBJ2-7; 9 nucleotides agree with TRBD2. With 3 bases clipped from V and 0 bases from J, the junction kept 12 bases outside the gene matches. CDR3 length: 17 amino acids. In germline, CDR1 is DFQATT, CDR2 SNEGSKA (reference sequence). Here the CDR3 reads CSASGRLAVLNSYEQYF. The CDR3 coding sequence is TGCAGTGCTAGTGGGCGACTAGCGGTACTAAACTCCTACGAGCAGTACTTC.

This clonotype was recorded once. This chain connects TRBV9 to TRBJ2-3; D unclear. CDR3 length equals 14 residues. CDR1 SGDLS and CDR2 YYNGEE come from the germline V gene. Trimming shortened V by 0 bases and J by 4 bases, and 9 bases separated the two germline ends. CDR3: CASSVAPVADTQYF. The CDR3 nucleotides are TGTGCCAGCAGCGTAGCTCCAGTAGCAGATACGCAGTATTTT.

The genes are TRBV23-1 and TRBJ2-1; either TRBD1 or TRBD2 may supply D (5 bases each). TRBV23-1 is reported as an ORF; its role is uncertain. The CDR3 is 17 residues long. Trimming removed 4 bases at V and 4 bases at J, with 20 bases between. For the CDR3, the DNA is TGCGCCAGCAGTCGCCACCCGGGCTGGGGGATTTACAATGAGCAGTTCTTC. It specifies CASSRHPGWGIYNEQFF.

This clonotype was counted a few times. The chain uses TRBV18 and TRBJ1-2; maybe TRBD1 (5 bases). The CDR3 spans 13 residues. V lost 3 bases, J lost 3 bases, and 8 bases lay in between. Germline V gives CDR1 KGHSH, CDR2 LQKENI. Written as DNA, the CDR3 is TGTGCCAGCTCACCGGGGCAGGACTATGGCTACACCTTC. Encoded protein: CASSPGQDYGYTF.

The chain uses TRBV5-1 and TRBJ2-7; a possible D gene is TRBD1 (6 bases). Trimming took 4 bases from V and 3 from J, leaving 11 bases between them. Germline assignment: CDR1 SGHRS and CDR2 YFSETQ. The CDR3 runs to 13 residues. The CDR3 bases are TGCGCCAGCAGCCACAGGGACGGCTACGAGCAGTACTTC. Protein product: CASSHRDGYEQYF.

At least ten counts were recorded for this clonotype. The rearrangement links TRBV12-3 or TRBV12-4 to TRBJ2-1; TRBD1 agrees at 7 bases. CDR3 length equals 15 residues. J was trimmed by 8 bases and V by 3 bases; bases with no gene match: 10. CDR3 loop: CASSFERTGSYEQFF. The CDR3 DNA follows: TGTGCCAGCAGTTTTGAACGGACAGGATCATATGAGCAGTTCTTC.

The sample holds many counts of this clonotype. The V call is TRBV7-3, the J call TRBJ2-2; no definite D call. The CDR3 extends over 15 amino acids. V was trimmed by 5 bases and J by 4 bases, leaving 14 bases between them. Germline CDR1 reads SGHTA; CDR2 reads FQGTGA. CDR3 nucleotides: TGTGCCAGCAGCATCGACCCGTGGAGCACCGGGGAGCTGTTTTTT. It codes for CASSIDPWSTGELFF.

This clonotype was seen a handful of times. The rearrangement links TRBV10-3 to TRBJ1-2; weak D call: TRBD1 (5 bases). The CDR3 covers 12 residues. The V and J ends lost 4 bases and 5 bases respectively, with 8 bases between them. Germline V CDR1 and CDR2: ENHRY, SYGVKD. CDR3 nucleotides: TGTGCCATCAGTGTAGGGGAGTATGGCTACACCTTC. Its translation is CAISVGEYGYTF.

This clonotype was picked up many times. This chain links TRBV29-1 with TRBJ2-1; D might be TRBD2 (5 bases). V lost 1 base and J 2 bases, leaving 6 bases between the germline ends. CDR1 and CDR2 (germline): SQVTM, ANQGSEA. CDR3 length equals 13 residues. The CDR3 nucleotides are TGCAGCGTTGAAGCCGGGACCTACAATGAGCAGTTCTTC. Translated: CSVEAGTYNEQFF.

This clonotype was recorded many times. The chain uses TRBV4-2 and TRBJ2-1; 12 bases align to TRBD2. Trimming removed 3 bases from V and 5 bases from J; junction bases left unmatched: 2. The length of the CDR3 is 15 residues. Germline V gene data show CDR1 as LGHNA and CDR2 as YNFKEQ. This chain's CDR3 is CASSHGTSGHNEQFF. The CDR3 DNA reads as TGTGCCAGCAGCCATGGGACTAGCGGGCACAATGAGCAGTTCTTC.

This clonotype has more than one count but fewer than ten. The chain recombines TRBV29-1 with TRBJ2-7; D unclear. Germline assignment: CDR1 SQVTM and CDR2 ANQGSEA. The CDR3 is made up of 13 amino acids. The V end lost 5 bases, the J end lost 0 bases, and 11 bases lay between the germline ends. The CDR3 loop is CSVKTILSYEQYF. The CDR3 region has the DNA TGCAGCGTTAAGACAATACTCTCCTACGAGCAGTACTTC.

The chain recombines TRBV23-1 with TRBJ2-7, with 9 bases aligning to TRBD1. TRBV23-1 is classed as an ORF, of uncertain function. The length of the CDR3 is 19 residues. V lost 4 bases, J lost 2 bases, and 18 bases stayed unmatched. In nucleotides, the CDR3 is TGCGCCAGCAGTCTCTGGAATCGAATAAATGGGGACAGGGCCTACGAGCAGTACTTC. Protein: CASSLWNRINGDRAYEQYF.

In DNA form, the CDR3 reads TGCGCCAGCAGCCAAGACCCGCGTGGAGTGGGGACCTGGGATACGCAGTATTTT. Amino acid sequence: CASSQDPRGVGTWDTQYF. This chain uses TRBV4-1 with TRBJ2-3, with D perhaps assigned TRBD1 or TRBD2 (5 bases each). Germline V CDR1 and CDR2: MGHRA, YSYEKL. There are 18 residues in the CDR3. V lost 0 bases and J 6 bases, leaving 22 bases between the germline ends.

This clonotype has ten or more counts. V usage is TRBV12-3 or TRBV12-4 and J usage is TRBJ2-1; no definite D call. The ends were cut back, 7 bases at V and 5 bases at J, with 9 bases in the middle. The CDR3 is 12 residues long. CDR3 bases: TGTGCCAGCAACGCATATGACAATGAGCAGTTCTTC. Amino acids: CASNAYDNEQFF.

This clonotype was counted between two and nine times. This chain joins TRBV5-6 and TRBJ2-7; perhaps D is TRBD1 or TRBD2 (5 bases each). V lost 3 bases to trimming and J lost 0 bases, with 10 bases between them. The germline CDR1 and CDR2 sequences are SGHDT and YYEEEE. The CDR3 is 14 amino acids. The CDR3 region is CASSSGPGSYEQYF. The CDR3 nucleotides read TGTGCCAGCAGCTCGGGACCGGGCTCCTACGAGCAGTACTTC.

Ten or more counts support this clonotype. The genes are TRBV4-2 and TRBJ2-5; D gene uncertain. From germline, CDR1 is LGHNA and CDR2 YNFKEQ. Trimming removed 8 bases at V and 5 bases at J, with 21 bases between. The CDR3 covers 15 residues. The chain's CDR3 is CASSSIGLEWETQYF. The CDR3 DNA reads as TGTGCCAGCTCCTCCATTGGGCTTGAATGGGAGACCCAGTACTTC.

This clonotype was recorded a few times. The chain joins TRBV21-1 to TRBJ1-1; TRBD1 is taken as the D call from the table, unchecked against the DNA. TRBV21-1 is described as a pseudogene. The CDR3 is made up of 19 amino acids. The CDR3 sequence: CASSKARRGGDAMNTEAFF. CDR3 DNA sequence: TGTGCCAGCAGCAAAGCGCGGAGAGGCGGGGACGCCATGAACACTGAAGCTTTCTTT.

This clonotype was found a few times. The chain uses TRBV10-3 and TRBJ2-3, with D possibly TRBD1 on 8 matching bases. Per germline, CDR1 ENHRY and CDR2 SYGVKD. The CDR3 extends over 17 amino acids. V was clipped by 6 bases and J by 4 bases, with 23 bases between them. CDR3 nucleotide sequence: TGTGCCATCAGCCCGAGGACAGGGAGGGTCACAGCAGATACGCAGTATTTT. Translated, it gives CAISPRTGRVTADTQYF.

This clonotype was counted ten times or more. This chain connects TRBV10-3 to TRBJ2-5, with unresolved D. The ends were cut back, 4 bases at V and 2 bases at J, with 8 bases in the middle. The CDR3 spans 13 residues. The germline gives CDR1 ENHRY, CDR2 SYGVKD. CDR3 DNA: TGTGCCATCAGTGTTAAACAGCAAGAGACCCAGTACTTC. It specifies CAISVKQQETQYF.

This chain joins TRBV5-1 and TRBJ2-5, with 10 bases aligning to TRBD2. The CDR3 loop spans 14 amino acids. CDR1 SGHRS and CDR2 YFSETQ come from the germline V gene. The junction had 4 bases not matched to a gene; V was cut back by 5 bases and J by 3 bases. The CDR3 sequence: CASRLAGVKETQYF. Written as DNA, the CDR3 is TGCGCCAGCAGGCTAGCGGGAGTCAAAGAGACCCAGTACTTC.